The entry below gives a single TCR beta chain sequence along with its context. Its antigen is not identified. The sample is drawn from a study of shared clonotypes between healthy human individuals. Findings of the study overall: The study generally estimated greater richness for naive than memory subsets.

Using immunoSEQ multiplex PCR, the repertoire was profiled, and TCRdb retains in-frame clones only, with some absent. The table lists some 350,000 clones, 74% of them singletons. The CDR3 sequence is 17 residues long. V was pared by 4 bases and J by 0 bases, with 16 bases between. Germline V gene lookup returns CDR1 SGHRS and CDR2 YFSETQ. CD4+ cell separation produced CD45RA+ naive and CD45RA-negative memory subsets. The source material was memory CD4+ T cells sorted from blood. Documented subset: CD45RA-negative fraction. V usage is TRBV5-1 and J usage is TRBJ1-4, with D perhaps matching TRBD1 (6 bases). This TCR derives from a man younger than 40 in good health. CDR3 sequence reads: CASSEGDRRTTNEKLFF. The CDR3 region has the DNA TGCGCCAGCAGCGAGGGGGACCGACGGACAACTAATGAAAAACTGTTTTTT.